This T cell receptor (beta chain) was identified in a study of blood T cell repertoires in COVID-19. Study overall: Samples taken during acute and convalescent COVID-19 were collected in the United States, Italy and Spain. From T cells, B-cell-depleted T cells, or PBMCs came the material, which was cDNA or gDNA.

Germline trimming cut 3 bases from V and 0 bases from J; bases unmatched to any gene: 6. Germline V lookup: CDR1 LGHNA, CDR2 YNFKEQ. The CDR3 extends over 16 amino acids. This clone has ten or more counts. Original processing methods: How many nucleated cells were present was estimated from reference gene primer amplification. Some clones are missing from TCRdb's copy, which holds only in-frame ones; the method was immunoSEQ multiplex PCR. Clone size and the V and J calls come from that table; the DNA yielded D and trimming. There are about 49,000 clones in the sample; roughly 70% occur only once, and roughly 9.6% lies in the top ten.

Sample: peripheral blood. This receptor was obtained from a woman aged 70 to 79 with acute or convalescent COVID-19. This chain connects TRBV4-2 to TRBJ2-3; TRBD2 aligns across 7 bases. The CDR3 sequence is CASSHGEGPSTDTQYF. The CDR3 DNA is TGTGCCAGCAGCCACGGGGAGGGCCCTAGCACAGATACGCAGTATTTT.